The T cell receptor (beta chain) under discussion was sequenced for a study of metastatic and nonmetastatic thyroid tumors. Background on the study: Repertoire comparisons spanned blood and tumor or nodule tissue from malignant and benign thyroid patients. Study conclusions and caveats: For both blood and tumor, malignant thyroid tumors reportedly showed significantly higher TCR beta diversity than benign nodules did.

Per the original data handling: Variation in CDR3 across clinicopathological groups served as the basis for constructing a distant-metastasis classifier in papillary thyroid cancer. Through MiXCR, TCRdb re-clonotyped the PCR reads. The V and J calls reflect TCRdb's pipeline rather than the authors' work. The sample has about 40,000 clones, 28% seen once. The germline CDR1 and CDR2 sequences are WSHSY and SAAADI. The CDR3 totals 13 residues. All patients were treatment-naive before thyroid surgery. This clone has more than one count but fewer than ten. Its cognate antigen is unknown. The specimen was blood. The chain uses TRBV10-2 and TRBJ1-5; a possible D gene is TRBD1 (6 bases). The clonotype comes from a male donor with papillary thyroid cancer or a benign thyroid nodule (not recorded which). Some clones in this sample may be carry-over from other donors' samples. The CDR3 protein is CSTTGGMVQPQHF. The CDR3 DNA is TGCTCCACGACTGGGGGCATGGTTCAGCCCCAGCATTTT.